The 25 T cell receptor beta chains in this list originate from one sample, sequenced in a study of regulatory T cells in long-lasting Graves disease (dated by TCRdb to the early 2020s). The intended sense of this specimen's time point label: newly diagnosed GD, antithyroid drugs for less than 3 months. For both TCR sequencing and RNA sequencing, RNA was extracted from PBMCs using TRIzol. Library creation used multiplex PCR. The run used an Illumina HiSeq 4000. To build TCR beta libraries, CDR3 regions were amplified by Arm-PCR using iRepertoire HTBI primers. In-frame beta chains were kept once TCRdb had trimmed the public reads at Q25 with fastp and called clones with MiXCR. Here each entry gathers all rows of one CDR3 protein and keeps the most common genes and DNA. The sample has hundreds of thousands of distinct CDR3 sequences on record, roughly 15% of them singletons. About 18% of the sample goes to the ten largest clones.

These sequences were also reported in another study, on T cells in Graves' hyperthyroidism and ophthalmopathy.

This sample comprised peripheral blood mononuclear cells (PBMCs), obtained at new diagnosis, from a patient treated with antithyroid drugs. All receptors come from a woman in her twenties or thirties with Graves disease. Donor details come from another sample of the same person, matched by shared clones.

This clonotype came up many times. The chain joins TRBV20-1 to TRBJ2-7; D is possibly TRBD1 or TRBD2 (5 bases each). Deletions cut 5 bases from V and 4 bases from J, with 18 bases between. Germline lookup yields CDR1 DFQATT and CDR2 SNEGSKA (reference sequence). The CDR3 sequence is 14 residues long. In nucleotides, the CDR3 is TGCAGTGCTTCAGGGTTCGGGGACCCGTACGAGCAGTACTTC. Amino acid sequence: CSASGFGDPYEQYF.

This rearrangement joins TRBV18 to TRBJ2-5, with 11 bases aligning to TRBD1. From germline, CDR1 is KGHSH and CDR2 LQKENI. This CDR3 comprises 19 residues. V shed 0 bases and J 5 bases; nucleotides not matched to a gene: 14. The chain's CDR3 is CASSPPAHQGQGGEETQYF. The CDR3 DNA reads TGTGCCAGCTCACCACCAGCGCACCAGGGACAGGGGGGTGAGGAGACCCAGTACTTC.

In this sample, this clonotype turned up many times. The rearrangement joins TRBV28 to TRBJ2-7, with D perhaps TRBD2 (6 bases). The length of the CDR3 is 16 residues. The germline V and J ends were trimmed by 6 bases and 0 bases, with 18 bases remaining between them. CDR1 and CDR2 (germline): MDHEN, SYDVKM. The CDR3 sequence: CASSPGEEDRSYEQYF. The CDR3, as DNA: TGTGCCAGCAGCCCCGGGGAGGAAGATCGCTCCTACGAGCAGTACTTC.

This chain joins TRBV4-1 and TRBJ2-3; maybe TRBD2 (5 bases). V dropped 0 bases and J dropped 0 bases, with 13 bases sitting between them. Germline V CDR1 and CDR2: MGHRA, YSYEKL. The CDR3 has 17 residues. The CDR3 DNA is TGCGCCAGCAGCCAAGACCGGACGGGATTGAGCACAGATACGCAGTATTTT. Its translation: CASSQDRTGLSTDTQYF.

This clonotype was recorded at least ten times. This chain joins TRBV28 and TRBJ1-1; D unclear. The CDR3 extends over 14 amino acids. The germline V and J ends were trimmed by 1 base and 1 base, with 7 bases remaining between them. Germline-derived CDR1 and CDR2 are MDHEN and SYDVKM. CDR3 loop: CASSLSRGNTEAFF. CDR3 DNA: TGTGCCAGCAGTTTATCGCGGGGGAACACTGAAGCTTTCTTT.

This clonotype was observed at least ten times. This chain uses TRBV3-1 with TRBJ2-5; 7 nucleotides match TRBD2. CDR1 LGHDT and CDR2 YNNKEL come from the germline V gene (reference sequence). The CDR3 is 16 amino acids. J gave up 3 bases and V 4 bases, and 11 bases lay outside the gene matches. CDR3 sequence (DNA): TGTGCCAGCAGCCTGACTCTGCGGGAGTGGGAAGAGACCCAGTACTTC. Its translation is CASSLTLREWEETQYF.

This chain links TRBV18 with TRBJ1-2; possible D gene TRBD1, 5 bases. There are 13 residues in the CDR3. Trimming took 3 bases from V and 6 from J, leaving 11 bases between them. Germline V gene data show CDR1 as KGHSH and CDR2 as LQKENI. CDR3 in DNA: TGTGCCAGCTCACCGCAGCCGGGGGATGGCTACACCTTC. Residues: CASSPQPGDGYTF.

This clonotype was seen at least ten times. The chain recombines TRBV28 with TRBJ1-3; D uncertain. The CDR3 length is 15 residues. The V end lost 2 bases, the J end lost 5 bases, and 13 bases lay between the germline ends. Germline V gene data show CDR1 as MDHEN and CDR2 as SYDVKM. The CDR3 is CASSLPWEGRNTIYF. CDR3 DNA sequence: TGTGCCAGCAGTTTACCCTGGGAGGGCCGAAACACCATATATTTT.

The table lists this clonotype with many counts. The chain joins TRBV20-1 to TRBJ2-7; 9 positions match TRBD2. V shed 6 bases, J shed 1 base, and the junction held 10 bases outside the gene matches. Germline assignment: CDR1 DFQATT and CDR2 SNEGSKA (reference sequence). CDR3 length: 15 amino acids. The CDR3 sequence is CSAVSVLAGSYEQYF. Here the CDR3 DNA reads TGCAGTGCCGTTAGCGTCCTAGCGGGATCCTACGAGCAGTACTTC.

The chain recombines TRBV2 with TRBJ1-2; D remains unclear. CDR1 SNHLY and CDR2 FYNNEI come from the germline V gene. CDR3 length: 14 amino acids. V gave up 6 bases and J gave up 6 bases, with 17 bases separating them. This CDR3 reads CASSQDVSSHGYTF. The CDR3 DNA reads TGTGCCAGCAGCCAAGATGTCAGCAGCCATGGCTACACCTTC.

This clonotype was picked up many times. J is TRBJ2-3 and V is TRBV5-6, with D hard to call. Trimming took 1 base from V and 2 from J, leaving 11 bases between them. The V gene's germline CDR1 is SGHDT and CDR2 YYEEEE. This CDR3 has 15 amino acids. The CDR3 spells CASSLSDRYTDTQYF. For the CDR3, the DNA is TGTGCCAGCAGCTTGTCGGACCGATACACAGATACGCAGTATTTT.

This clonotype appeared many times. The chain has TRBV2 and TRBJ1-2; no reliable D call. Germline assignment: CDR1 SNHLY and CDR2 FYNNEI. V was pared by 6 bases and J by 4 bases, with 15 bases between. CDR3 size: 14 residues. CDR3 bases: TGTGCCAGCAGGGAGAATAACCAGGCCTATGGCTACACCTTC. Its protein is CASRENNQAYGYTF.

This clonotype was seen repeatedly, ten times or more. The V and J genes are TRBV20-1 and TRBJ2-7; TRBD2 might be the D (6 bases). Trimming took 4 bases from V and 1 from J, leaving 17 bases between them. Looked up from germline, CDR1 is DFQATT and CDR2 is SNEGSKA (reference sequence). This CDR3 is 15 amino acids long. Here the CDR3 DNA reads TGCAGTGCTAAAGAGAGAGGGCGGGGTTCCTACGAGCAGTACTTC. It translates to CSAKERGRGSYEQYF.

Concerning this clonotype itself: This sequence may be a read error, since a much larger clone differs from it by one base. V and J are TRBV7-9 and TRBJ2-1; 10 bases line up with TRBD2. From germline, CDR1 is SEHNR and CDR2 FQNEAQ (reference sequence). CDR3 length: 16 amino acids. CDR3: CPSSFSGLAGVNEQFF. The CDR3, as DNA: TGTCCCAGCAGCTTCTCCGGGCTAGCGGGAGTTAATGAGCAGTTCTTC. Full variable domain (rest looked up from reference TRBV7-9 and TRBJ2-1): DTGVSQNPRHKITKRGQNVTFRCDPISEHNRLYWYRQTLGQGPEFLTYFQNEAQLEKSRLLSDRFSAERPKGSFSTLEIQRTEQGDSAMYLCPSSFSGLAGVNEQFFGPGTRLTVL.

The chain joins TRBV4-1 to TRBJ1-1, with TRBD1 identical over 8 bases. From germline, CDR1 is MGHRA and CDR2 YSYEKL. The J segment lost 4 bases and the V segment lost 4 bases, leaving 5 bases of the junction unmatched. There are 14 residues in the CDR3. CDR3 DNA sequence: TGCGCCAGCAGCCTCGACAGGGGCGTCACTGAAGCTTTCTTT. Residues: CASSLDRGVTEAFF.

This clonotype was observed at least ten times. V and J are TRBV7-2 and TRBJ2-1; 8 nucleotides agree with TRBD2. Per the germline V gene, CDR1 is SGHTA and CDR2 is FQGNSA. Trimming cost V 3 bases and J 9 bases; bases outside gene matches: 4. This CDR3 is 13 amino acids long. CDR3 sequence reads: CASSFTGGGEQFF. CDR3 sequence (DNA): TGTGCCAGCAGCTTTACGGGAGGGGGTGAGCAGTTCTTC.

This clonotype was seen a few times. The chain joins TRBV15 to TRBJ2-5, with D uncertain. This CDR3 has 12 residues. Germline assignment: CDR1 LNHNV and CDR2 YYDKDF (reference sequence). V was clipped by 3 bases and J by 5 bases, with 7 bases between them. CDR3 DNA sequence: TGTGCCACCAGCAGTCTCGGGGAGACCCAGTACTTC. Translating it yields CATSSLGETQYF.

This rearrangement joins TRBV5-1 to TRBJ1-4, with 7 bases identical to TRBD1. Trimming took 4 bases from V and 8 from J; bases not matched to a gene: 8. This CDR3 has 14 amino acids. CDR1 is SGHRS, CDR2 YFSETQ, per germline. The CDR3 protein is CASSAWTGGEKLFF. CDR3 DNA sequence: TGCGCCAGCAGCGCGTGGACAGGTGGCGAAAAACTGTTTTTT.

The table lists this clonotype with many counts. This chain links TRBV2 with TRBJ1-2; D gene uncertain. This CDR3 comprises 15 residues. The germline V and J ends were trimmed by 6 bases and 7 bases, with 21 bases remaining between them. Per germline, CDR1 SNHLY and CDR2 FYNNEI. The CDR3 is CASSHENWGLGGYTF. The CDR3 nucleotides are TGTGCCAGCAGCCACGAAAATTGGGGTCTGGGTGGCTACACCTTC.

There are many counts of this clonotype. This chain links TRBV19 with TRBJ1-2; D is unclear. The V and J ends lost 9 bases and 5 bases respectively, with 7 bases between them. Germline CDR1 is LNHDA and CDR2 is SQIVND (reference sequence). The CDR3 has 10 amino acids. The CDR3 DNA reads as TGTGCCAGCAGCCGATATGGCTACACCTTC. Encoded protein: CASSRYGYTF.

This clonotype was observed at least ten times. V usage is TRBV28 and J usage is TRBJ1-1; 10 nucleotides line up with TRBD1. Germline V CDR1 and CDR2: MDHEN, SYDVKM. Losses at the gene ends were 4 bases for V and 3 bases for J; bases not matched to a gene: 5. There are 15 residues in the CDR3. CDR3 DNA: TGTGCCAGCAGTTCGAGACAGGGGGCGTACACTGAAGCTTTCTTT. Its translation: CASSSRQGAYTEAFF. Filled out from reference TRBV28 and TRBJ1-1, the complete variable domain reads DVKVTQSSRYLVKRTGEKVFLECVQDMDHENMFWYRQDPGLGLRLIYFSYDVKMKEKGDIPEGYSVSREKKERFSLILESASTNQTSMYLCASSSRQGAYTEAFFGQGTRLTVV.

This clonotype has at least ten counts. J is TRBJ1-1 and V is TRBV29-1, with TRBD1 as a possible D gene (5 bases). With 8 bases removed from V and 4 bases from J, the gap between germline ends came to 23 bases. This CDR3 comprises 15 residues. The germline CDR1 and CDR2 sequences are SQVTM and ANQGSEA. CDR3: CSTTKANLRGTEAFF. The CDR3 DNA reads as TGCAGCACCACTAAGGCAAACCTTAGGGGCACTGAAGCTTTCTTT.

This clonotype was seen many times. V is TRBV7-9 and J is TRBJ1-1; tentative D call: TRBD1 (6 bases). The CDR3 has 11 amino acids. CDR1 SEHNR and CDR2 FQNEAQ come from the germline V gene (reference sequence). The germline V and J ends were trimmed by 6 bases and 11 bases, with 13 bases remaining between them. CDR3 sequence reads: CASSFSGVAFF. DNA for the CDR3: TGTGCCAGCAGTTTTTCAGGGGTGGCTTTCTTT.

The DNA of the CDR3 is TGCGCCAGCAGCCCAAACAGCGGGAGCAACTACAATGAGCAGTTCTTC. This sequence encodes CASSPNSGSNYNEQFF. V and J are TRBV5-1 and TRBJ2-1, with 8 bases fitting TRBD2. Germline V gives CDR1 SGHRS, CDR2 YFSETQ. The CDR3 runs 16 residues. The V segment lost 4 bases and the J segment 3 bases; nucleotides outside the gene matches: 9.

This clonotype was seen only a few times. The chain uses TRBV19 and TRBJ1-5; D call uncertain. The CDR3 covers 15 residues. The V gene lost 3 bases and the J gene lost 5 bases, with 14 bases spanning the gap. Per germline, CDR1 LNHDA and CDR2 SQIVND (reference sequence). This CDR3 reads CASSMHLSGYQPQHF. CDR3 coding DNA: TGTGCCAGTAGTATGCACCTTTCCGGTTATCAGCCCCAGCATTTT.